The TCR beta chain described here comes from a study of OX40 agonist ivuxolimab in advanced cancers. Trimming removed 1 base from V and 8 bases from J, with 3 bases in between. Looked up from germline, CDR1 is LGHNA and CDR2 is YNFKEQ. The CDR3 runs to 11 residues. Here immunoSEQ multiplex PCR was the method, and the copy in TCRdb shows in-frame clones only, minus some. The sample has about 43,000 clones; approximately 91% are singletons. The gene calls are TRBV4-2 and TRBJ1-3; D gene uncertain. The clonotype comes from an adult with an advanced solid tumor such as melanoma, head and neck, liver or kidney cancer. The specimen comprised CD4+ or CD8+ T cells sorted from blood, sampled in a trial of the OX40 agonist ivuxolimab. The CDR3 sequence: CASSQGDTIYF. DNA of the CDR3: TGTGCCAGCAGCCAAGGGGACACCATATATTTT.